Each of the 3 T cell receptor beta chains below was sequenced from the same sample in a study of cytomegalovirus exposure and HLA in healthy donors (dated by TCRdb to the late 2010s). Library method: the immunoSEQ multiplex PCR assay. For the multiplex PCR, a mixture combining 60 forward primers for TCR Vbeta segments and 13 reverse primers for TCR Jbeta segments was used. TCRdb's version of the immuneACCESS table is confined to in-frame rearrangements and falls short of the full clone set. An unresolved V gene accounts for under half of the shortfall where checked; the remainder is of unknown origin. This sample comprises some 150,000 clones, more than 70% of them detected only once. The ten top clones hold under 2% of the sample. The sequencing sample was made of PBMCs. These receptors all stem from a woman aged 40 to 55 in good health and CMV-seronegative.

V and J are TRBV18 and TRBJ1-1, with D uncertain. The CDR3 runs to 14 residues. Germline V CDR1 and CDR2: KGHSH, LQKENI. V lost 1 base to trimming and J lost 1 base, with 7 bases between them. The CDR3 reads CASSPRGGNTEAFF. CDR3 coding DNA: TGTGCCAGCTCACCACGGGGAGGGAACACTGAAGCTTTCTTT. The variable domain in full, completed from reference TRBV18 and TRBJ1-1, reads NAGVMQNPRHLVRRRGQEARLRCSPMKGHSHVYWYRQLPEEGLKFMVYLQKENIIDESGMPKERFSAEFPKEGPSILRIQQVVRGDSAAYFCASSPRGGNTEAFFGQGTRLTVV.

This chain connects TRBV28 to TRBJ1-1; no clear D gene. CDR3 size: 13 residues. Trimming left V 8 bases short and J 2 bases short, with 12 bases between. Germline values: CDR1 MDHEN, CDR2 SYDVKM. CDR3 nucleotide sequence: TGTGCCAGCCTTCGGGGTTATAACACTGAAGCTTTCTTT. Residues: CASLRGYNTEAFF.

The chain employs TRBV2 and TRBJ1-5; TRBD1 matches at 7 bases. The CDR3 totals 15 residues. J lost 0 bases, V lost 6 bases, and 5 bases had no gene match. The germline CDR1 and CDR2 sequences are SNHLY and FYNNEI. The CDR3 sequence: CASRWGDSSNQPQHF. CDR3 sequence (DNA): TGTGCCAGCAGATGGGGGGACAGTAGCAATCAGCCCCAGCATTTT.